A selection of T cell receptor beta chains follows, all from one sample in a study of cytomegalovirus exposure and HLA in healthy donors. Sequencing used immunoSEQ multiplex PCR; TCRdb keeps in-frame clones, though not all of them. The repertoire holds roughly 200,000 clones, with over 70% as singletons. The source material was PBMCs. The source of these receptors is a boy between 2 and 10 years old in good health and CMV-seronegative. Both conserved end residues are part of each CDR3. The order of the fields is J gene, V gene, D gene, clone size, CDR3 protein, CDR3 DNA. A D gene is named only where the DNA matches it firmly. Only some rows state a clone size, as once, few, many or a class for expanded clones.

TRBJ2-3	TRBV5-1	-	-	CASSLTQGTDTQYF	TGCGCCAGCAGCTTAACACAGGGCACAGATACGCAGTATTTT
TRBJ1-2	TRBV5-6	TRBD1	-	CASSIGTATNYGYTF	TGTGCCAGCAGCATAGGGACAGCTACTAACTATGGCTACACCTTC
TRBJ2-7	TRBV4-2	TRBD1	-	CASSQVTGSYEQYF	TGTGCCAGCAGCCAAGTGACAGGGAGTTACGAGCAGTACTTC
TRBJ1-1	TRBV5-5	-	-	CATGMNTEAFF	TGTGCCACAGGGATGAACACTGAAGCTTTCTTT
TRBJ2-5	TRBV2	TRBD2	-	CASSPGTSGGGETQYF	TGTGCCAGCAGTCCGGGGACTAGCGGGGGGGGAGAGACCCAGTACTTC
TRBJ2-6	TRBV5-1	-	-	CASSLESVPMGANVLTF	TGCGCCAGCAGCTTGGAGTCAGTGCCCATGGGGGCCAACGTCCTGACTTTC
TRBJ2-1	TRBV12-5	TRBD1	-	CASGPQGNEQFF	TGTGCTAGTGGTCCACAGGGGAATGAGCAGTTCTTC
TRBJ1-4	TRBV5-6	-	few	CASSLGRDPKLFF	TGTGCCAGCAGCTTGGGCCGGGATCCAAAACTGTTTTTT
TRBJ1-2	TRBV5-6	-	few	CASSSGRDYGYTF	TGTGCCAGCAGTTCTGGCAGGGACTATGGCTACACCTTC
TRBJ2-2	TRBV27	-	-	CASSFLSVSGELFF	TGTGCCAGCAGTTTTCTATCGGTCTCCGGGGAGCTGTTTTTT
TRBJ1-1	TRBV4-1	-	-	CASSQGGMNTEAFF	TGCGCCAGCAGCCAAGGGGGCATGAACACTGAAGCTTTCTTT
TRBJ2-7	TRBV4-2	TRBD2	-	CASSQDGVAGISYEQYF	TGTGCCAGCAGCCAAGACGGGGTAGCGGGGATTTCCTACGAGCAGTACTTC
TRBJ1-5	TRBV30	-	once	CAWSRQGNQPQHF	TGTGCCTGGAGTCGACAGGGCAATCAGCCCCAGCATTTT
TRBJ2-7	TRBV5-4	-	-	CASSPGTPPYEQYF	TGTGCCAGCAGCCCTGGGACTCCTCCGTACGAGCAGTACTTC
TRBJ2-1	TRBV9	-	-	CASRGAPFNEQFF	TGTGCCAGCAGAGGAGCTCCATTCAATGAGCAGTTCTTC
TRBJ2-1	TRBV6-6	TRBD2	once	CASRRTSGLNEQFF	TGTGCCAGCAGACGGACTAGCGGCCTTAATGAGCAGTTCTTC
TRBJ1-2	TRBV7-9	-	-	CASSLNSPYGYTF	TGTGCCAGCAGCTTGAACAGTCCCTACGGCTACACCTTC
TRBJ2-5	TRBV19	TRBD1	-	CASSTGQGAKTQYF	TGTGCCAGTAGTACGGGACAGGGGGCGAAGACCCAGTACTTC
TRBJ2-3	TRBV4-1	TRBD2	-	CASSQVSSGRPDTQYF	TGCGCCAGCAGCCAAGTTTCTAGCGGGAGACCAGATACGCAGTATTTT
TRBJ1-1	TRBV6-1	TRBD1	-	CASSDRGLTEAFF	TGTGCCAGCAGTGACAGGGGGCTTACTGAAGCTTTCTTT
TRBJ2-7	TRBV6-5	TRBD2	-	CASSPGTSGYEQYF	TGTGCCAGCAGTCCCGGGACTAGCGGCTACGAGCAGTACTTC
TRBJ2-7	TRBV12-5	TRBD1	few	CASGLGDRDSGEQYF	TGTGCTAGTGGTTTGGGGGACCGGGACAGTGGCGAGCAGTACTTC
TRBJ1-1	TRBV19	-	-	CASSLLRGENTEAFF	TGTGCCAGTAGTCTCCTCCGGGGAGAGAACACTGAAGCTTTCTTT
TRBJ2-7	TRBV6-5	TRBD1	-	CASSYTGTGYEQYF	TGTGCCAGCAGTTACACCGGGACAGGGTACGAGCAGTACTTC
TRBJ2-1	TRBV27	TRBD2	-	CASGTSGSSEQFF	TGTGCCAGCGGGACTAGCGGGAGTAGTGAGCAGTTCTTC
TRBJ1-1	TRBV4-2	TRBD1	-	CASSQERQGHPEAFF	TGTGCCAGCAGCCAAGAGAGACAGGGGCACCCTGAAGCTTTCTTT
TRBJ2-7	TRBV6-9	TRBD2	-	CASSYPRLAGLPYEQYF	TGTGCCAGCAGTTACCCCCGACTAGCGGGGTTACCCTACGAGCAGTACTTC
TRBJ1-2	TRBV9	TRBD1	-	CASSGYRGGYTF	TGTGCCAGCAGCGGATACAGGGGAGGCTACACCTTC
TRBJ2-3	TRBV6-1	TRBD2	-	CASSEGLAGTDTQYF	TGTGCCAGCAGTGAAGGACTAGCGGGCACAGATACGCAGTATTTT
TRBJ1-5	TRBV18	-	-	CASSPPDARDQPQHF	TGTGCCAGCTCACCACCAGATGCCCGCGATCAGCCCCAGCATTTT
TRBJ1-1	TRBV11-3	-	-	CASSLAQGAEAFF	TGTGCCAGCAGCTTAGCCCAGGGCGCTGAAGCTTTCTTT
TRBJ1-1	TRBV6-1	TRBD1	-	CASSEWDSTIYEAFF	TGTGCCAGCAGTGAATGGGACAGCACAATTTATGAAGCTTTCTTT
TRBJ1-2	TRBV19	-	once	CASLQGGYGYTF	TGTGCCAGCCTACAGGGTGGCTATGGCTACACCTTC
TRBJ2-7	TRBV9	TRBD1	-	CASSETQGARYEQYF	TGTGCCAGCAGCGAGACACAGGGGGCGCGGTACGAGCAGTACTTC
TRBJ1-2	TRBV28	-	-	CASSPPGGSSYGYTF	TGTGCCAGCAGTCCGCCCGGGGGGAGTAGCTATGGCTACACCTTC
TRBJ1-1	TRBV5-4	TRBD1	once	CASSPDRVGGTEAFF	TGTGCCAGCAGCCCGGACAGGGTCGGCGGCACTGAAGCTTTCTTT
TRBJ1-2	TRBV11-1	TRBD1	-	CASSITGQVSYGYTF	TGTGCCAGCAGCATCACGGGACAGGTATCATATGGCTACACCTTC
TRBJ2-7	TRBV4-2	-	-	CASSLASYEQYF	TGTGCCAGCAGCCTAGCCAGCTACGAGCAGTACTTC
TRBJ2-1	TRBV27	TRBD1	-	CASSLAWDSEQFF	TGTGCCAGCAGTTTAGCCTGGGACAGTGAGCAGTTCTTC